This T cell receptor (beta chain) is from a study of T-cell reconstitution after alpha-beta-depleted transplantation in children (dated by TCRdb to 2015 to 2016). For context, the study as a whole: T-cell immune reconstitution after TCRalphabeta/CD19-depleted allogeneic hematopoietic cell transplantation in children was quantitatively tracked in the study by means of TCR repertoire profiling.

Points on this clonotype: Its antigen target is currently unknown. No much larger clone exists at a distance of one base, and base qualities are not known.

The library was prepared using PCR. Sequenced on an Illumina HiSeq 2500. TCR libraries were prepared with molecular barcoding, using unique molecular identifiers to normalize TCRbeta repertoire quantification. Using fastp trimming at Q25 and MiXCR clonotype assembly, TCRdb reanalyzed the public sequencing data and kept in-frame beta chains. Merged by CDR3 protein, the rows form single entries marked with the most common genes and DNA. This sample is represented by more than 85,000 distinct CDR3 sequences; about a tenth of them were singletons. The ten largest make up around 8.5% of the sample. This TCR derives from a human donor who donated a stem cell graft to a child with acute lymphoblastic leukemia. This specimen consisted of PBMCs from the stem cell graft donor, obtained from the stem cell graft.

The DNA sequence reads TGTGCCTGTGCTGGACAGGGAATTAACTATGGCTACACCTTC. This encodes CACAGQGINYGYTF. The chain employs TRBV30 and TRBJ1-2; a stretch of 8 junction bases matches TRBD1. The germline V gene (reference sequence) specifies GTSNPN as CDR1 and SVGIG as CDR2. Trimming takes 6 bases off V and 1 base off J; junction bases not matched to a gene: 7. The CDR3 has 14 amino acids, counting the end cysteine and phenylalanine. Here the CDR3 DNA is all that survives: 42 bases in frame from base 1. With the portions outside the CDR3 filled from the reference TRBV30 and TRBJ1-2 genes, the complete variable region becomes SQTIHQWPATLVQPVGSPLSLECTVEGTSNPNLYWYRQAAGRGLQLLFYSVGIGQISSEVPQNLSASRPQDRQFILSSKKLLLSDSGFYLCACAGQGINYGYTFGSGTRLTVV.